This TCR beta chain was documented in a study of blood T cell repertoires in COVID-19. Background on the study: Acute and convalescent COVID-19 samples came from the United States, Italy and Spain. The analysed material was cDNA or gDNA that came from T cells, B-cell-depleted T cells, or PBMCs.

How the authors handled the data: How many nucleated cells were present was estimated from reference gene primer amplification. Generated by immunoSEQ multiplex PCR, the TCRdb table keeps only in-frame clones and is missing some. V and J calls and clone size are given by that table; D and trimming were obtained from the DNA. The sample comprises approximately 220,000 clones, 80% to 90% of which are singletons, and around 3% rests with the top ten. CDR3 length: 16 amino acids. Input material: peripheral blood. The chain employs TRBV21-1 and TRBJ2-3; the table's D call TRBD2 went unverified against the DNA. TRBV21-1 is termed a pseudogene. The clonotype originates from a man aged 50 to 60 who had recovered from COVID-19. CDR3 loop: CASSIRAGGPADTQYF. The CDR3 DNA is TGTGCCAGCAGCATCCGAGCGGGAGGGCCCGCAGATACGCAGTATTTT.